This T cell receptor (beta chain) emerged from a study of blood T cell repertoires in COVID-19 (dated by TCRdb to between 2020 and 2021). Study-wide context: The collaborator samples originated in the United States, Italy and Spain and spanned the acute and convalescent phases of COVID-19. The prospective study material was composed of cDNA or gDNA derived from T cells, B-cell-depleted T cells, or PBMCs. The dataset comprised deeply sampled blood TCRbeta repertoires from subjects exposed to, actively infected with, or recovered from COVID-19. The repertoires were made available in a free public database intended to serve as a resource for research on the immune response to SARS-CoV-2. The samples were drawn from two sources: the first 160 participants of the ongoing ImmuneRACE study, and about 1,300 subjects contributed by 6 global collaborators. A de-identified subject ID, COVID-19 status, age in years and sex were almost always included in the sample metadata. Where available, HLA class I and class II types were obtained from metadata supplied by the sample provider rather than from assay-based typing. What the work shows at the level of the full study, not this receptor alone: The quantity of clinical and demographic metadata differed by source and by participant and was supplied without curation.

TCRbeta CDR3 regions were amplified from genomic DNA using the immunoSEQ Assay, a bias-controlled multiplex PCR. Under the source paper's analysis protocol: Nucleated cell counts per sample were estimated from amplification of reference gene primers within the assay. To quantify the absolute abundance of each unique TCRbeta CDR3 rearrangement, sequence reads were collapsed and filtered. For each sample, productive Simpson clonality was calculated as the square root of Simpson's diversity index across productive rearrangements. TCRdb stores this immuneACCESS table with in-frame sequences only. Part of the clones is absent; in the studies checked, under half of the shortfall reflects unresolved V genes, and no reason is known for the rest. The V and J calls and clone size are taken from that table; D and trimming were inferred from the DNA. This sample is represented by around 110,000 clones; less than 95% of them were singletons. Of the sample, approximately 1.9% falls within the top ten clones.

For this clone: Its binding antigen is unknown. No per-base quality is available; no much larger clone lies one base away.

The collaborating institutions used their own protocols to collect whole blood in K2EDTA tubes. For TCRbeta analysis, collaborators shipped samples as frozen whole blood, isolated PBMCs, or DNA extracted from either of those sample types. Sequencing was done on a sample of peripheral blood. The receptor was derived from a human donor with active COVID-19. The donor label of this sample is uncertain.

The DNA is TGTGCCAGCAGCTTACGGTCGACAGGGTCATTGGAGACCCAGTACTTC. This translates into CASSLRSTGSLETQYF. The chain links TRBV11-3 with TRBJ2-5, and TRBD1 matches 7 of the central bases. Looking up the germline V gene yields CDR1 SGHNT and CDR2 YENEEA. V trim: 2 bases; J trim: 5 bases; unmatched bases: 11. Including the terminal cysteine and phenylalanine, the CDR3 comprises 16 residues. Here the CDR3 DNA is all that survives: 48 bases in frame from base 1.